This section outlines one TCR beta chain sequence together with its context. The antigen is undetermined. Checkpoint therapy with ipilimumab 1 mg/kg began 14 to 28 days after transplant. TCRdb keeps only in-frame clones here, not all; method: immunoSEQ multiplex PCR. The sample yields roughly 40,000 clones, 92% seen once. This entry belongs to a study of ipilimumab plus nivolumab after autologous stem cell transplantation. Study background: Median doses per patient: a few ipilimumab, about 8 nivolumab. The myeloma group: high-risk transplant-naive, or relapse within 3 years after first autologous transplant. Findings of the study overall: TCR repertoire, Treg phenotype and gut microbiota reportedly support more study of this approach.

Source: PBMCs, taken in a trial of ipilimumab plus nivolumab as post-transplant consolidation. The receptor's source is a male donor with multiple myeloma.

The CDR3 region has the DNA TGTGCCAGCTCACCAGTCCCCATCCGGGGCACAGATACGCAGTATTTT. Translating gives CASSPVPIRGTDTQYF. The chain employs TRBV18 and TRBJ2-3; D gene ambiguous. The V gene lost 2 bases and the J gene lost 1 base, with 13 bases spanning the gap. Germline V gives CDR1 KGHSH, CDR2 LQKENI. The CDR3 length is 16 residues.